This T cell receptor (beta chain) was profiled in a study of T cells in Graves' hyperthyroidism and ophthalmopathy. Ten or more counts support this clonotype. From RNA transcripts, TCR beta CDR3 regions were amplified. A set of HTBI primers served as the primers for a first-round RT-PCR of the TCR CDR3. TCRdb passed the multiplex PCR reads through MiXCR, listing each CDR3 protein once. Here the sample spans around 620,000 distinct CDR3 sequences, 15% to 20% being singletons. Germline CDR1 KGHSH, CDR2 LQKENI. V shed 5 bases and J shed 4 bases, with 15 bases lying between them. The CDR3 extends over 15 amino acids. Subjects aged 18 to 65 presented with newly diagnosed hyperthyroidism of less than 2 months' duration. Clinical symptoms, serum thyroxine and TRAb, thyroid ultrasound and orbital computed tomography were used for the diagnoses.

The sequence was collected from a woman in her twenties or thirties with Graves' hyperthyroidism. The genes are TRBV18 and TRBJ1-3; D is perhaps TRBD1 (6 bases). The sequenced material came from blood. CDR3 DNA sequence: TGTGCCAGCTCAACCTTCGGCGACAGGGGAAACACCATATATTTT. This sequence encodes CASSTFGDRGNTIYF.